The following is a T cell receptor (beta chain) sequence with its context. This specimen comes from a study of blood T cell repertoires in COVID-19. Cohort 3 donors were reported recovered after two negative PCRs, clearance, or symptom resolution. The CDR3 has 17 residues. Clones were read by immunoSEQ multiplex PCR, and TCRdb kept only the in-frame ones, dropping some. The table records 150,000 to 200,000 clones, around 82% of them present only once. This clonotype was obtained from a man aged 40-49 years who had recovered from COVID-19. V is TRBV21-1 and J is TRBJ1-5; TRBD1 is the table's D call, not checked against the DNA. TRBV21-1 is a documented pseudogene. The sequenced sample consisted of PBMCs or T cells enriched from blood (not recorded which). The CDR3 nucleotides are TGTGCCAGCAGCAAAGCGAGGGCGGCAGGGGGAGGTCAGCCCCAGCATTTT. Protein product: CASSKARAAGGGQPQHF.